The rows below give T cell receptor beta chains drawn from one sample of a study of CD8+ T cells in alopecia areata. Repertoires were generated with immunoSEQ multiplex PCR, while TCRdb's copy carries only in-frame clones and drops some. Counted here are over 100,000 clones, 50% to 75% occurring once; the ten biggest clones make up 12%. This sample comprised CD8+ T cells sorted from blood, obtained at week 24, from a patient treated with tofacitinib. The receptors stem from a human donor with alopecia areata. The CDR3 runs from the conserved cysteine through the conserved F or W. D genes are given only for firm matches. Where a row states a size, it is once, few, many or the class of an expanded clone; other rows omit it.

clone_size,d_call,j_call,v_call,cdr3_nt,cdr3_aa
-,-,TRBJ2-2,TRBV9,TGTGCCAGCAGCGTCGCCGGGCTTGGGAACACCGGGGAGCTGTTTTTT,CASSVAGLGNTGELFF
-,TRBD1,TRBJ1-6,TRBV30,TGTGCCTGGAGCGGACAGGGGAGTAATTCACCCCTCCACTTT,CAWSGQGSNSPLHF
-,-,TRBJ2-6,TRBV4-1,TGCGCCAGCAGCCAAGATCCCGGGACATTCGCTGGGGCCAACGTCCTGACTTTC,CASSQDPGTFAGANVLTF
-,-,TRBJ1-1,TRBV9,TGTGCCAGCAGCCCGAGGTGGAAAACTGAAGCTTTCTTT,CASSPRWKTEAFF
-,TRBD2,TRBJ2-7,TRBV29-1,TGCAGCGTGTGCCAGGCGGGGGGGCCTTTCGAGCAGTACTTC,CSVCQAGGPFEQYF
-,-,TRBJ1-5,TRBV7-9,TGTGCCAGCAGCACCGGGAGCGCTCGCAATCAGCCCCAGCATTTT,CASSTGSARNQPQHF
-,-,TRBJ2-5,TRBV29-1,TGCAGCGCCTCCGGGACCATAGATTTAGAGACCCAGTACTTC,CSASGTIDLETQYF
-,TRBD1,TRBJ1-1,TRBV5-6,TGTGCCAGCAGCTCGCCGGGACAGGGGAAGATTGAAGCTTTCTTT,CASSSPGQGKIEAFF
-,TRBD1,TRBJ1-2,TRBV2,TGTGCCAGCAGGGAACCCGACAGGGAGGTGGACTATGGCTACACCTTC,CASREPDREVDYGYTF
-,-,TRBJ2-5,TRBV11-2,TGTGCCAGCAGCTTTACGACTCACCAAGAGACCCAGTACTTC,CASSFTTHQETQYF
-,-,TRBJ1-2,TRBV18,TGTGCCAGCTCACCACCGGCAGGGCATGGCTACACCTTC,CASSPPAGHGYTF
-,-,TRBJ2-7,TRBV7-9,TGTGCCAGCAGCTTTAGCTCCTACGAGCAGTACTTC,CASSFSSYEQYF
-,-,TRBJ2-3,TRBV5-6,TGTGCCAGCAGCTTGGATAGGGATACGCAGTATTTT,CASSLDRDTQYF
-,-,TRBJ2-1,TRBV29-1,TGCAGCGCCCTGACAGGCCTCAATGAGCAGTTCTTC,CSALTGLNEQFF
-,TRBD1,TRBJ1-6,TRBV5-1,TGCGCCAGCAGCTTTGGGACAGGGGTAAATTCACCCCTCCACTTT,CASSFGTGVNSPLHF
-,-,TRBJ2-2,TRBV7-8,TGTGCCAGCAGCTTAGGGACCGGGGAGCTGTTTTTT,CASSLGTGELFF
few,-,TRBJ2-6,TRBV29-1,TGCAGCGTAATCTCTGGGGCCAACGTCCTGACTTTC,CSVISGANVLTF
-,-,TRBJ1-2,TRBV7-9,TGTGCCAGCAGCTCCGACGGAAACTATGGCTACACCTTC,CASSSDGNYGYTF
-,TRBD1,TRBJ1-2,TRBV4-1,TGCGCCAGCAGCCAACCAAGGGGACAGGGACGACGTGGCTACACCTTC,CASSQPRGQGRRGYTF
-,-,TRBJ1-1,TRBV9,TGTGCCAGCAGCGTAAAGAGTGGGAACACTGAAGCTTTCTTT,CASSVKSGNTEAFF
few,-,TRBJ1-2,TRBV25-1,TGTGCCAGCAGTGACTCAGACAGTAACTATGGCTACACCTTC,CASSDSDSNYGYTF
-,-,TRBJ1-1,TRBV4-2,TGTGCCAGCAGCCAAGATGGGCAGTTCATGAACACTGAAGCTTTCTTT,CASSQDGQFMNTEAFF
-,TRBD1,TRBJ2-2,TRBV5-6,TGTGCCAGCAGTCTTCCCGGGACAGCTAACACCGGGGAGCTGTTTTTT,CASSLPGTANTGELFF
-,-,TRBJ2-1,TRBV5-6,TGTGCCAGCAGCTTGGCTAGGAATGAGCAGTTCTTC,CASSLARNEQFF
-,-,TRBJ2-2,TRBV6-4,TGTGCCAGCAGTTACCCGAGGGACAAGGCCGGGGAGCTGTTTTTT,CASSYPRDKAGELFF
-,-,TRBJ1-1,TRBV6-5,TGTGCCAGCAGTTACTCGGAGGGAACTGAAGCTTTCTTT,CASSYSEGTEAFF
-,-,TRBJ1-2,TRBV9,TGTGCCAGCAGCCTCCGACAGGAAAGCTCCTATGGCTACACCTTC,CASSLRQESSYGYTF
-,TRBD1,TRBJ1-6,TRBV25-1,TGTGCCAGCAGGGGACAGGAGGAGAGTTCACCCCTCCACTTT,CASRGQEESSPLHF
-,-,TRBJ1-2,TRBV7-2,TGTGCCAGCAGCCCTACTTTTAGAGACGGGGCCCATGGCTACACCTTC,CASSPTFRDGAHGYTF
-,TRBD1,TRBJ1-2,TRBV4-1,TGCGCCAGCAGCCCCCGGGACAGGGTGTACTATGGCTACACCTTC,CASSPRDRVYYGYTF
-,-,TRBJ2-1,TRBV25-1,TGTGCCGCGGAGGGGGCAGGGGTCTTCAATGAGCAGTTCTTC,CAAEGAGVFNEQFF
-,-,TRBJ2-5,TRBV7-9,TGTGCCAGCAGCGCAGCCGATAAAGAGACCCAGTACTTC,CASSAADKETQYF
few,-,TRBJ2-4,TRBV10-3,TGTGCCATCAGTGAACAACCGCAAGCCAAAAACATTCAGTACTTC,CAISEQPQAKNIQYF
-,-,TRBJ1-1,TRBV5-4,TGTGCCAGCAGCTTTCGGGGCGGGAACACTGAAGCTTTCTTT,CASSFRGGNTEAFF
-,-,TRBJ1-1,TRBV5-1,TGCGCCAGCACAGATGACACTGAAGCTTTCTTT,CASTDDTEAFF
-,-,TRBJ1-1,TRBV6-5,TGTGCCAGCAGTTACTTTGGGATGAACACTGAAGCTTTCTTT,CASSYFGMNTEAFF
-,-,TRBJ2-1,TRBV27,TGTGCCAGCAGTTTAGCTAGGAATTCCTACAATGAGCAGTTCTTC,CASSLARNSYNEQFF
few,-,TRBJ2-1,TRBV19,TGTGCCAGTAGTATGTCTAGCGATATCTACAATGAGCAGTTCTTC,CASSMSSDIYNEQFF
-,-,TRBJ2-2,TRBV15,TGTGCCACCAGAGACCACCGTGGGCAGGGAAACACCGGGGAGCTGTTTTTT,CATRDHRGQGNTGELFF
-,-,TRBJ2-1,TRBV14,TGTGCCAGCAGCCAAGGGGGCAGGGGATCCTACAATGAGCAGTTCTTC,CASSQGGRGSYNEQFF